This T cell receptor (beta chain) was observed in a study of beta chain features in type 1 diabetes. Study results and limitations: Shorter TCRB CDR3s, moderately but significantly so, were found in Type 1 diabetes patients in all four CD4+ subsets.

This clone has just a few counts. Its cognate antigen is unknown. The sample carries other DNA sequences with the same CDR3. Trimming left V 2 bases short and J 1 base short, with 5 bases between. This CDR3 contains 13 residues. CDR1 SEHNR and CDR2 FQNEAQ come from the germline V gene (reference sequence). Of the isolated RNA, all was reverse transcribed, and so the sequenced material was expressed TCRB transcripts. Naive, central memory and regulatory T cell samples came to a mean of approximately 3.57 million reads. TCRdb keeps only in-frame clones here, not all; method: immunoSEQ multiplex PCR. The table lists fewer than 350,000 clones, around 16% of them singletons.

The chain combines TRBV7-9 with TRBJ1-1; D not resolved. This TCR was recovered from a man aged 18-30 years with type 1 diabetes. The sequencing sample was made of naive CD4+ T cells from blood. The CDR3 nucleotides are TGTGCCAGCAGCTTAAGAGGGAACACTGAAGCTTTCTTT. This translates into CASSLRGNTEAFF.